The 5 T cell receptor beta chains below all came from one sample that was sequenced in a study of blood T cell repertoires in COVID-19. The data were produced by immunoSEQ multiplex PCR, yet TCRdb's version contains in-frame clones alone and is incomplete. Here the sample spans about 43,000 clones, approximately 80% being singletons. Source material: peripheral blood. The receptors stem from a woman aged 80 or older with acute or convalescent COVID-19.

The J gene is TRBJ1-3, the V gene TRBV15; D gene ambiguous. V was shortened by 0 bases and J by 2 bases, with 8 bases between the two germline ends. This CDR3 comprises 15 residues. CDR1 and CDR2 from the germline V gene are LNHNV and YYDKDF (reference sequence). Here the CDR3 DNA reads TGTGCCACCAGCAGAGATGCGACTACTGGAAACACCATATATTTT. Its translation is CATSRDATTGNTIYF. Filled out from reference TRBV15 and TRBJ1-3, the complete variable domain reads DAMVIQNPRYQVTQFGKPVTLSCSQTLNHNVMYWYQQKSSQAPKLLFHYYDKDFNNEADTPDNFQSRRPNTSFCFLDIRSPGLGDTAMYLCATSRDATTGNTIYFGEGSWLTVV.

The chain has TRBV6-6 and TRBJ1-4, with D hard to call. V was trimmed by 8 bases and J by 4 bases, leaving 17 bases between them. Per germline, CDR1 MNHNY and CDR2 SVGAGI (reference sequence). The CDR3 has 15 amino acids. For the CDR3, the DNA is TGTGCCAGCTCTCCTAATCTATTCAATAATGAAAAACTGTTTTTT. Its protein is CASSPNLFNNEKLFF.

This chain links TRBV19 with TRBJ1-2; no clear D gene. This CDR3 is 15 amino acids long. Germline CDR1 reads LNHDA; CDR2 reads SQIVND (reference sequence). The V end lost 0 bases, the J end lost 2 bases, and 10 bases lay between the germline ends. CDR3 DNA sequence: TGTGCCAGTAGTATAGATCTATTGAACAACTATGGCTACACCTTC. Protein sequence: CASSIDLLNNYGYTF.

The chain uses TRBV14 and TRBJ1-1; D is undetermined. The germline V gene encodes CDR1 SGHDN and CDR2 FVKESK. The CDR3 sequence is 13 residues long. Deletions cut 0 bases from V and 6 bases from J, with 8 bases between. CDR3 nucleotide sequence: TGTGCCAGCAGCCAAGATCTTGGGCCTGAAGCTTTCTTT. This sequence encodes CASSQDLGPEAFF.

This sequence joins TRBV7-2 and TRBJ1-2, with TRBD1 matching over 9 bases. CDR1 and CDR2 from the germline V gene are SGHTA and FQGNSA. V was pared by 2 bases and J by 4 bases, with 2 bases of the junction left unmatched. The CDR3 is 14 residues long. Here the CDR3 reads CASSLQGQGYGYTF. CDR3 nucleotide sequence: TGTGCCAGCAGCTTACAGGGACAGGGCTATGGCTACACCTTC.